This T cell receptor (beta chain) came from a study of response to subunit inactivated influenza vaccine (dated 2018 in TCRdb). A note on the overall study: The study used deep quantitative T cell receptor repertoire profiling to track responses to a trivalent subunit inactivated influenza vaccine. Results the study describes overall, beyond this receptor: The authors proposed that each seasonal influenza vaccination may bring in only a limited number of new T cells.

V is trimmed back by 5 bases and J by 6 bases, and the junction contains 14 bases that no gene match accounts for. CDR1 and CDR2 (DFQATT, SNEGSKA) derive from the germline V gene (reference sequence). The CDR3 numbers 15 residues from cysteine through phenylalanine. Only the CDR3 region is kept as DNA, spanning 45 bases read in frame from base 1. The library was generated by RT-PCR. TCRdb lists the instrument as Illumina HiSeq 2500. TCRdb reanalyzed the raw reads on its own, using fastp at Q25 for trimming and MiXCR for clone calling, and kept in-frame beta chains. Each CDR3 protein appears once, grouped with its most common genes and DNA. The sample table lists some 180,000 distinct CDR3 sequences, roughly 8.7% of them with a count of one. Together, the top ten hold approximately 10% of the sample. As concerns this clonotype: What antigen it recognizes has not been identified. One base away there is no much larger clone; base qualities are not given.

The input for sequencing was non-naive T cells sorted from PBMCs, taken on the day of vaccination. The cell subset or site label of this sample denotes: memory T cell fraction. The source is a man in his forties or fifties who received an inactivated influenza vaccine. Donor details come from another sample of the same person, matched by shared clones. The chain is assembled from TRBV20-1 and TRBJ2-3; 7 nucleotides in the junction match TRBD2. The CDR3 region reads CSAGGEDGGGDTQYF. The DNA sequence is TGCAGTGCTGGTGGAGAGGACGGGGGAGGGGATACGCAGTATTTT.